The 27 T cell receptor beta chains below were found in one sample sequenced in a study of read filtering for tumor transcriptome and immune sequencing (TCRdb year 2020). For sequencing, an Illumina HiSeq 4000 was employed. The Immunoverse kit was used to build TCR libraries from 400 ng RNA, with molecular barcoded adaptors covering alpha/delta and beta/gamma chains. TCRdb took the public reads, trimmed them with fastp at Q25, ran MiXCR for clone calling and kept in-frame beta chains. Rows are unified per CDR3 protein, each entry keeping the most common DNA and genes. The sample includes 94,000 or so distinct CDR3 sequences, with over 9% observed a single time. Under 15% of the sample belongs to the ten largest clones. Sequences were obtained from a population of CD138-negative cells sorted from bone marrow. The cell subset or site label for this specimen denotes: bone marrow mononuclear cells depleted of CD138+ plasma/myeloma cells by negative magnetic selection. The receptors here all came from a donor over 35 with multiple myeloma.

This clonotype was observed at least ten times. The J gene is TRBJ2-1, the V gene TRBV5-1; perhaps TRBD2 as D (5 bases). V shed 2 bases and J shed 7 bases, with 13 bases lying between them. The CDR3 is 14 amino acids. From germline, CDR1 is SGHRS and CDR2 YFSETQ. The CDR3 here is CASSLIGVSNEQFF. The CDR3 nucleotides read TGCGCCAGCAGCTTAATCGGGGTATCAAATGAGCAGTTCTTC.

This clonotype was seen many times. The chain has TRBV6-5 and TRBJ1-1, with D possibly matching TRBD1 (5 bases). The CDR3 runs to 15 residues. V was cut by 11 bases and J by 3 bases, with 22 bases left in between. From germline, CDR1 is MNHEY and CDR2 SVGAGI. CDR3 sequence: CAAASRVGGYTEAFF. The CDR3 coding sequence is TGTGCCGCAGCTTCCAGGGTCGGGGGGTACACTGAAGCTTTCTTT.

The rearrangement uses TRBV20-1 and TRBJ1-2, with D perhaps TRBD1 (6 bases). Trimming left V 3 bases short and J 4 bases short, with 9 bases between. This CDR3 has 12 residues. Per germline, CDR1 DFQATT and CDR2 SNEGSKA (reference sequence). CDR3 in amino acids: CSASEDSYGYTF. In DNA form, the CDR3 reads TGCAGTGCTAGTGAGGACAGCTATGGCTACACCTTC.

A word on this clonotype: A much larger clone differs by one base, so this may be a read error. The CDR3 does not end in the conserved phenylalanine or tryptophan, so this is likely a read error. The V call is TRBV3-1, the J call TRBJ1-4; 8 positions agree with TRBD1. The germline V gene has CDR1 LGHDT and CDR2 YNNKEL (reference sequence). Trimming cost V 2 bases and J 6 bases; bases outside gene matches: 5. The CDR3 is 15 amino acids. The CDR3 region is CASSQMDREDEKLFL. DNA of the CDR3: TGTGCCAGCAGCCAAATGGACAGGGAGGATGAAAAACTGTTTTTA.

This clonotype was seen many times. This rearrangement joins TRBV7-2 to TRBJ2-2; TRBD1 aligns across 8 bases. The V gene end was trimmed by 3 bases and the J gene end by 6 bases; junction bases not matched to a gene: 3. The length of the CDR3 is 14 residues. Looked up from germline, CDR1 is SGHTA and CDR2 is FQGNSA. The CDR3 sequence is CASSFTGGPGELFF. Here the CDR3 DNA reads TGTGCCAGCAGCTTCACAGGGGGACCCGGGGAGCTGTTTTTT.

This clonotype showed up just a few times. This chain joins TRBV5-1 and TRBJ2-7, with TRBD1 matching 7 bases. The germline gives CDR1 SGHRS, CDR2 YFSETQ. Unmatched junction bases numbered 13, after V lost 4 bases and J lost 6 bases. CDR3 length: 15 amino acids. CDR3 sequence: CASSSGQEVVVEQYF. CDR3 nucleotides: TGCGCCAGCAGCAGCGGACAGGAGGTGGTAGTCGAGCAGTACTTC.

This clonotype is categorized as medium-sized. This sequence joins TRBV7-2 and TRBJ2-1; a weak D match, TRBD2 (5 bases). The CDR3 totals 14 residues. V was clipped by 1 base and J by 2 bases, with 6 bases between them. Looked up from germline, CDR1 is SGHTA and CDR2 is FQGNSA. In nucleotides, the CDR3 is TGTGCCAGCAGCTTAGACGGGACCTACAATGAGCAGTTCTTC. Residues: CASSLDGTYNEQFF.

This chain links TRBV29-1 with TRBJ1-5; TRBD1 agrees at 7 bases. V lost 4 bases, J lost 5 bases, and 5 bases stayed unmatched. Looked up from germline, CDR1 is SQVTM and CDR2 is ANQGSEA. The CDR3 loop spans 13 amino acids. The CDR3: CSVGSGGDQPQHF. The CDR3 DNA is TGCAGCGTTGGGTCAGGGGGTGATCAGCCCCAGCATTTT.

This clonotype occurred a few times. The gene calls are TRBV2 and TRBJ2-1; TRBD1 or TRBD2 may be the D gene (5 bases each). With 6 bases removed from V and 10 bases from J, the gap between germline ends came to 10 bases. CDR3 length equals 11 residues. Germline V gene data show CDR1 as SNHLY and CDR2 as FYNNEI. The CDR3 protein is CASRGDGEQFF. For the CDR3, the DNA is TGTGCCAGCAGGGGGGACGGAGAGCAGTTCTTC.

This clonotype was observed a few times. The CDR3 sequence: CASSLTTSGFYEQYF. CDR3 sequence (DNA): TGTGCCAGCAGCTTAACGACTAGCGGTTTCTACGAGCAGTACTTC. The gene calls are TRBV7-9 and TRBJ2-7; TRBD2 aligns across 9 bases. The CDR3 is 15 residues long. V gave up 2 bases and J gave up 3 bases; unmatched junction bases: 5. Per the germline V gene, CDR1 is SEHNR and CDR2 is FQNEAQ (reference sequence).

In its sample, this clonotype was seen many times. The V call is TRBV12-3 or TRBV12-4, the J call TRBJ2-5, with D perhaps matching TRBD1 (5 bases). Trimming pared 3 bases from V and 4 bases from J, leaving 12 bases between. This CDR3 has 14 amino acids. CDR3 sequence (DNA): TGTGCCAGCAGTTTGGCTCGGACAAGAGAGACCCAGTACTTC. Protein sequence: CASSLARTRETQYF.

To note about this clonotype: One end of the junction fails to match germline, which may point to a read error. The gene calls are TRBV28 and TRBJ2-1; perhaps TRBD1 as D (6 bases). Germline loops: CDR1 MDHEN, CDR2 SYDVKM. The CDR3 length is 14 residues. CDR3 in DNA: TGTGCTAGCAGAGCAGGGGACACCTACAATGAGCAGTTCTTC. Its translation: CASRAGDTYNEQFF.

This clonotype occurred many times. The chain carries TRBV6-2 or TRBV6-3 and TRBJ1-1; a weak D match, TRBD1 (6 bases). Per the germline V gene, CDR1 is MNHEY and CDR2 is SVGEGT. The CDR3 is made up of 13 amino acids. The ends were cut back, 11 bases at V and 1 base at J, with 14 bases in the middle. CDR3 in amino acids: CAASQGRNTEAFF. The CDR3 nucleotides read TGTGCCGCCAGCCAGGGGAGGAACACTGAAGCTTTCTTT.

Concerning this clonotype itself: A far larger clone is one base from this, pointing to a likely read error. Because it lacks the conserved phenylalanine or tryptophan at the end, this CDR3 is likely a read error. This chain links TRBV7-9 with TRBJ2-3; TRBD2 matches at 12 bases. CDR3 size: 16 residues. Germline V lookup: CDR1 SEHNR, CDR2 FQNEAQ (reference sequence). V shed 1 base and J 5 bases; nucleotides not matched to a gene: 4. CDR3 amino acids: CASSLGLAGVVDTQYS. CDR3 coding DNA: TGTGCCAGCAGCTTAGGACTAGCGGGAGTGGTAGATACGCAGTATTCT.

This clonotype has ten or more counts. The V call is TRBV13, the J call TRBJ2-7; TRBD2 agrees at 13 bases. The germline V gene encodes CDR1 PRHDT and CDR2 FYEKMQ (reference sequence). Unmatched junction bases numbered 3, after V lost 5 bases and J lost 2 bases. The CDR3 totals 15 residues. The DNA for the CDR3 is TGTGCCAGCAGCCCGGGACTAGCGGGGACCTACGAGCAGTACTTC. Residues: CASSPGLAGTYEQYF.

This clonotype was found many times. The J gene is TRBJ1-4, the V gene TRBV6-2 or TRBV6-3; possible D gene TRBD1, 5 bases. Trimming left V 6 bases short and J 5 bases short, with 13 bases between. Germline values: CDR1 MNHEY, CDR2 SVGEGT. There are 14 residues in the CDR3. CDR3 region: CASRLTARNEKLFF. In nucleotides, the CDR3 is TGTGCCAGCAGGCTGACAGCGAGAAATGAAAAACTGTTTTTT.

The table lists this clonotype with a few counts. The chain recombines TRBV19 with TRBJ2-7; weak D call: TRBD1 (5 bases). Trimming took 6 bases from V and 5 from J, leaving 14 bases between them. In germline, CDR1 is LNHDA, CDR2 SQIVND (reference sequence). The CDR3 has 13 amino acids. Here the CDR3 reads CASSTQVSNEQYF. The CDR3 DNA is TGTGCCAGTAGCACACAGGTGAGCAACGAGCAGTACTTC.

Ten or more counts support this clonotype. V and J are TRBV2 and TRBJ2-2; the D gene is possibly TRBD2 (5 bases). This CDR3 region has 13 residues. V lost 8 bases and J lost 4, with 11 bases in between. Germline loops: CDR1 SNHLY, CDR2 FYNNEI. In DNA, the CDR3 is TGTGCCAGCCGGGGAGTGTTCACCGGGGAGCTGTTTTTT. Its protein is CASRGVFTGELFF.

At least ten counts were recorded for this clonotype. One end of the junction does not line up with germline, which may come from a read error. This chain joins TRBV5-6 and TRBJ1-5; D is ambiguous. This CDR3 has 13 amino acids. The germline CDR1 and CDR2 sequences are SGHDT and YYEEEE. The CDR3 protein is CASSFGSNQPQHF. In DNA form, the CDR3 reads TGCGCCAGCAGTTTCGGGAGCAATCAGCCCCAGCATTTT.

This clonotype has a count of ten or more. The chain employs TRBV28 and TRBJ1-1; 7 bases align to TRBD1. Germline CDR1 is MDHEN and CDR2 is SYDVKM. The CDR3 loop spans 14 amino acids. J was trimmed by 6 bases and V by 5 bases; bases with no gene match: 9. The CDR3, as DNA: TGTGCCAGCAGTCCCCCCGGAACAGGGGCTGAAGCTTTCTTT. Translation gives CASSPPGTGAEAFF.

This clonotype was seen repeatedly, ten times or more. This chain links TRBV7-8 with TRBJ2-3, with D unresolved. The CDR3 loop spans 13 amino acids. Germline CDR1 and CDR2: SGHVS and FQNEAQ. Trimming took off 5 bases at V and 3 bases at J, with 9 bases between the two ends. The CDR3 sequence: CASSADWTDTQYF. In DNA form, the CDR3 reads TGTGCCAGCAGCGCCGACTGGACAGATACGCAGTATTTT.

This clonotype has a handful of counts. The rearrangement joins TRBV20-1 to TRBJ2-7; a possible D gene is TRBD1 (6 bases). Per germline, CDR1 DFQATT and CDR2 SNEGSKA (reference sequence). The CDR3 has 13 amino acids. The V gene lost 4 bases and the J gene lost 6 bases, with 16 bases spanning the gap. The CDR3 reads CSAISGALSEQYF. CDR3 nucleotide sequence: TGCAGTGCTATTTCAGGGGCGTTAAGCGAGCAGTACTTC.

This clonotype was picked up many times. CDR3 DNA sequence: TGCAGCACCACGGAGCAGGGCGCAGATACGCAGTATTTT. Its translation is CSTTEQGADTQYF. This chain connects TRBV29-1 to TRBJ2-3; D possibly corresponds to TRBD1 (5 bases). The CDR3 is 13 residues long. The V gene's germline CDR1 is SQVTM and CDR2 ANQGSEA. Trimming took 8 bases from V and 4 from J, leaving 16 bases between them.

As regards this clonotype: It may be a read error: a sequence one base away is much more abundant. This CDR3 is missing its conserved last phenylalanine or tryptophan, likely due to a read error. CDR3: CASSMGYEQYS. The CDR3 nucleotides are TGTGCCAGCAGTATGGGTTACGAGCAGTACTCC. J is TRBJ2-7 and V is TRBV6-2 or TRBV6-3; D gene unclear. There are 11 residues in the CDR3. V was clipped by 5 bases and J by 4 bases, with 6 bases between them. Germline V gives CDR1 MNHEY, CDR2 SVGEGT.

This clonotype was seen only a few times. The chain has TRBV19 and TRBJ1-5; 7 bases agree with TRBD1. V lost 0 bases, J lost 8 bases, and 4 bases stayed unmatched. The CDR3 length is 14 residues. The germline gives CDR1 LNHDA, CDR2 SQIVND (reference sequence). The chain's CDR3 is CASSIEGGMKPQHF. DNA of the CDR3: TGTGCCAGTAGTATAGAAGGGGGCATGAAGCCCCAGCATTTT. Together with reference TRBV19 and TRBJ1-5, the CDR3 gives the full variable domain: DGGITQSPKYLFRKEGQNVTLSCEQNLNHDAMYWYRQDPGQGLRLIYYSQIVNDFQKGDIAEGYSVSREKKESFPLTVTSAQKNPTAFYLCASSIEGGMKPQHFGDGTRLSIL.

This clonotype was detected many times. The rearrangement joins TRBV6-5 to TRBJ2-6; D might be TRBD1 (5 bases). Germline assignment: CDR1 MNHEY and CDR2 SVGAGI. The CDR3 has 16 residues. V gave up 0 bases and J gave up 0 bases, with 6 bases separating them. The DNA for the CDR3 is TGTGCCAGCAGTTACTCAGGGGCCTCTGGGGCCAACGTCCTGACTTTC. It yields the protein CASSYSGASGANVLTF.

Remarks on this clonotype: One base away lies a much larger clone, so this may be a sequencing read error. The chain carries TRBV20-1 and TRBJ1-3; D gene unclear. Germline-derived CDR1 and CDR2 are DFQATT and SNEGSKA (reference sequence). This CDR3 is 14 amino acids long. The CDR3 region has the DNA TGCTGTGCTAGAGACACGGACTCTGGAAACACCATATATTTT. Encoded protein: CCARDTDSGNTIYF.